The rows below give T cell receptor beta chains drawn from one sample of a study of blood T cell repertoires in COVID-19. Clones were sequenced by immunoSEQ multiplex PCR, and TCRdb holds only the in-frame ones, with some missing. The sample holds about 220,000 clones, around 88% seen once. Sequencing used PBMCs or T cells enriched from blood (not recorded which). The receptors shown here come from a woman between 50 and 59 years old with acute COVID-19. CDR3s include the opening cysteine and the closing phenylalanine or tryptophan. D genes are given only for firm matches. Size values are once, few and many counts, or a class for expanded clones, and some rows have none.

CDR3 protein: CASSFFPSDSNQPQHF
CDR3 DNA: TGCGCCAGCAGCTTTTTTCCCAGCGATAGCAATCAGCCCCAGCATTTT
D gene: -
V gene: TRBV5-1
clone size: -
J gene: TRBJ1-5

CDR3 protein: CASSPAPGGDLGYTF
CDR3 DNA: TGTGCCAGCAGTCCTGCCCCAGGGGGCGACTTAGGCTACACCTTC
D gene: TRBD1
V gene: TRBV27
clone size: -
J gene: TRBJ1-2

CDR3 protein: CASSQYPQGGSSTSNEQFF
CDR3 DNA: TGTGCCAGCAGTCAATATCCCCAGGGGGGTTCGTCCACATCCAATGAGCAGTTCTTC
D gene: -
V gene: TRBV6-2/TRBV6-3
clone size: -
J gene: TRBJ2-1

CDR3 protein: CASSIVDGALAFF
CDR3 DNA: TGTGCCAGTAGTATAGTGGATGGGGCGTTGGCTTTCTTT
D gene: -
V gene: TRBV19
clone size: -
J gene: TRBJ1-1

CDR3 protein: CASSWGTGASYEQYF
CDR3 DNA: TGCGCCAGCAGCTGGGGGACAGGGGCCTCCTACGAGCAGTACTTC
D gene: TRBD1
V gene: TRBV5-1
clone size: -
J gene: TRBJ2-7

CDR3 protein: CASSPGQDYEQYF
CDR3 DNA: TGTGCCAGCAGTCCGGGACAGGACTACGAGCAGTACTTC
D gene: TRBD1
V gene: TRBV27
clone size: -
J gene: TRBJ2-7

CDR3 protein: CASSPRRAGSEQFF
CDR3 DNA: TGTGCCAGCAGCCCACGTCGGGCGGGGAGTGAGCAGTTCTTC
D gene: -
V gene: TRBV14
clone size: -
J gene: TRBJ2-1

CDR3 protein: CASSQGLAGRGNYEQYF
CDR3 DNA: TGTGCCAGCAGCCAAGGATTAGCGGGAAGAGGAAACTACGAGCAGTACTTC
D gene: TRBD2
V gene: TRBV4-2
clone size: -
J gene: TRBJ2-7

CDR3 protein: CASSKGRGGYTF
CDR3 DNA: TGTGCCAGCAGCAAAGGAAGGGGAGGCTACACCTTC
D gene: -
V gene: TRBV21-1
clone size: -
J gene: TRBJ1-2

CDR3 protein: CATSALGGEGLSYNEQFF
CDR3 DNA: TGTGCTACCTCGGCCCTGGGAGGAGAGGGTTTGTCCTACAATGAGCAGTTCTTC
D gene: -
V gene: TRBV7-7
clone size: -
J gene: TRBJ2-1

CDR3 protein: CASSPGAGSTDTQYF
CDR3 DNA: TGTGCCAGCAGCCCAGGGGCAGGCTCCACAGATACGCAGTATTTT
D gene: -
V gene: TRBV7-9
clone size: -
J gene: TRBJ2-3

CDR3 protein: CASSSPQGNNYGYTF
CDR3 DNA: TGTGCCAGCAGTTCGCCTCAGGGGAATAACTATGGCTACACCTTC
D gene: -
V gene: TRBV28
clone size: -
J gene: TRBJ1-2

CDR3 protein: CASSPQAGIVEQFF
CDR3 DNA: TGTGCCAGCAGCCCACAAGCGGGAATCGTTGAGCAGTTCTTC
D gene: TRBD2
V gene: TRBV14
clone size: -
J gene: TRBJ2-1

CDR3 protein: CASSSTGSLYGYTF
CDR3 DNA: TGTGCCAGCAGCTCGACAGGGAGCCTCTATGGCTACACCTTC
D gene: TRBD1
V gene: TRBV13
clone size: few
J gene: TRBJ1-2

CDR3 protein: CASSQGAMNNYGYTF
CDR3 DNA: TGTGCCAGCAGCCAGGGGGCCATGAATAACTATGGCTACACCTTC
D gene: -
V gene: TRBV3-1/TRBV3-2
clone size: -
J gene: TRBJ1-2

CDR3 protein: CASSSRTGTDETQYF
CDR3 DNA: TGCGCCAGCAGCTCACGTACCGGGACAGACGAGACCCAGTACTTC
D gene: TRBD1
V gene: TRBV5-1
clone size: -
J gene: TRBJ2-5

CDR3 protein: CASSLGQGYSKYF
CDR3 DNA: TGTGCCAGCAGTTTAGGACAGGGCTACTCCAAGTACTTC
D gene: TRBD1
V gene: TRBV27
clone size: -
J gene: TRBJ2-7

CDR3 protein: CASSPRDSDGVLTF
CDR3 DNA: TGTGCCAGCTCACCCAGGGACAGTGATGGCGTCCTGACTTTC
D gene: TRBD1
V gene: TRBV18
clone size: many
J gene: TRBJ2-6

CDR3 protein: CASSPSPDRDYEQYF
CDR3 DNA: TGTGCCAGCAGTCCCTCACCGGACAGGGACTACGAGCAGTACTTC
D gene: TRBD1
V gene: TRBV27
clone size: -
J gene: TRBJ2-7

CDR3 protein: CASSPRGDSPLHF
CDR3 DNA: TGTGCCAGCTCACCACGGGGGGATTCACCCCTCCACTTT
D gene: -
V gene: TRBV18
clone size: few
J gene: TRBJ1-6

CDR3 protein: CASSDRLGRGYGYTF
CDR3 DNA: TGTGCCAGCAGTGACCGGTTGGGGAGAGGGTATGGCTACACCTTC
D gene: -
V gene: TRBV25-1
clone size: -
J gene: TRBJ1-2

CDR3 protein: CASTERQDNSPLHF
CDR3 DNA: TGCGCCAGCACCGAAAGACAAGATAATTCACCCCTCCACTTT
D gene: -
V gene: TRBV4-1
clone size: -
J gene: TRBJ1-6